This T cell receptor beta chain was sequenced during a study of Graves' ophthalmopathy and Graves' hyperthyroidism. Certain patients were not enrolled. These were patients with other autoimmune diseases, uncontrolled infections, pregnancy or lactation. With 0 bases removed from V and 7 bases from J, the gap between germline ends came to 9 bases. Looked up from germline, CDR1 is ENHRY and CDR2 is SYGVKD. The CDR3 contains 13 residues. Amplification of TCR beta CDR3 regions used RNA transcripts. First-round RT-PCR with HTBI primers preceded a second-round multiplex PCR. TCRdb processed the multiplex PCR reads anew with MiXCR; each CDR3 protein has one entry. Of 500,000 to 800,000 distinct CDR3 sequences listed, approximately 39% are singletons. Findings of the study overall: At about 70% sensitivity and 72.22% specificity, the model predicted progression of the ophthalmopathy. Also, most clonotypes expanded in the thyroid above 0.001 frequency appeared in blood.

Concerning this clonotype itself: Its target is not known.

The origin of this receptor is an adult man with Graves' ophthalmopathy. The chain joins TRBV10-3 to TRBJ1-1; D gene uncertain. Material: peripheral blood. The CDR3 nucleotides read TGTGCCATCAGTGAGTCGATCCTCCTTGAAGCTTTCTTT. Protein product: CAISESILLEAFF.